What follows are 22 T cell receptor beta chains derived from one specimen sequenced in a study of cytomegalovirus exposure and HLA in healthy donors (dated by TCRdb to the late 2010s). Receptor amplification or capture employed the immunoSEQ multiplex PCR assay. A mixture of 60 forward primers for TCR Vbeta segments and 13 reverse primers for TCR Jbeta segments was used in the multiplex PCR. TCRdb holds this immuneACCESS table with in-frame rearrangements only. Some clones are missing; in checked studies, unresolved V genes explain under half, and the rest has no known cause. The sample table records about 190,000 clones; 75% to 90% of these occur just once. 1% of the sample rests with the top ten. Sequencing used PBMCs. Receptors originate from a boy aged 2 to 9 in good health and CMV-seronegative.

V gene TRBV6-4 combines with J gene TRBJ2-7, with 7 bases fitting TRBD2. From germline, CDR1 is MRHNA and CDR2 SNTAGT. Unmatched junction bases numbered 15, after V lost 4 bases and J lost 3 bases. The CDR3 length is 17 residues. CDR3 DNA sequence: TGTGCCAGCAGTGGAGCTAGGGCGGGAGTAGGTTACTACGAGCAGTACTTC. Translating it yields CASSGARAGVGYYEQYF.

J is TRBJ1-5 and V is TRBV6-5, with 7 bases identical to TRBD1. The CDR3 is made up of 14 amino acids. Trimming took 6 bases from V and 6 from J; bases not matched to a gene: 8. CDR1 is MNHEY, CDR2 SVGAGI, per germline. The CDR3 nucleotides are TGTGCCAGCAGGGCCCCAGGGGGAGGTCAGCCCCAGCATTTT. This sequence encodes CASRAPGGGQPQHF.

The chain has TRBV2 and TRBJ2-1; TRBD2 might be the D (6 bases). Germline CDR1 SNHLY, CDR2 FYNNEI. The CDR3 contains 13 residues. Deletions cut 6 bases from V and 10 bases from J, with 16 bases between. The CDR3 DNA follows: TGTGCCAGCAGCCCGGAGCGGGCCGGCGAGCAGTTCTTC. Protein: CASSPERAGEQFF.

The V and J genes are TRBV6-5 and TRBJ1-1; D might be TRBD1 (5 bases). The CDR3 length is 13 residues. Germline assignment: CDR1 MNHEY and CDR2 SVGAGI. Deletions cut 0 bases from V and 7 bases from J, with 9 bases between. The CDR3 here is CASSYSGQNEAFF. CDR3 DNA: TGTGCCAGCAGTTACTCGGGGCAGAATGAAGCTTTCTTT.

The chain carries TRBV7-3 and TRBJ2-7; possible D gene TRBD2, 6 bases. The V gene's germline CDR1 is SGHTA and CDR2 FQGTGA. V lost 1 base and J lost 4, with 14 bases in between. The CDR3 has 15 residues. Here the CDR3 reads CASSLIGGTGYEQYF. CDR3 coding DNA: TGTGCCAGCAGCTTAATTGGCGGGACCGGTTACGAGCAGTACTTC.

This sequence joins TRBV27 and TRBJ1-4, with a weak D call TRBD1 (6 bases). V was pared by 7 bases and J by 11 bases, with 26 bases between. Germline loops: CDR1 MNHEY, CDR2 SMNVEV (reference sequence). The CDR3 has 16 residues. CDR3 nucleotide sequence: TGTGCCAGCATGGACTACGGGGGGCGGGGGGTTGGGAAACTGTTTTTT. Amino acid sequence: CASMDYGGRGVGKLFF.

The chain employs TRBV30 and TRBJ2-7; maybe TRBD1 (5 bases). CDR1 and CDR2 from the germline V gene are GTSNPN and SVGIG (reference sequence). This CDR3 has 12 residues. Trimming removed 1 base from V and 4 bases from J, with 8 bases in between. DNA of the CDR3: TGTGCCTGGAGTGCTCAGGGTTACGAGCAGTACGTC. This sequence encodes CAWSAQGYEQYV.

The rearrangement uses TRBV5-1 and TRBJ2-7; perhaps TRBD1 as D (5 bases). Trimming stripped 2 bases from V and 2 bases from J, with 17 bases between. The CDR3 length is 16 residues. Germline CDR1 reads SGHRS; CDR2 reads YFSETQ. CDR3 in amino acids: CASSLKEDSSTYEQYF. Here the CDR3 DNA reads TGCGCCAGCAGCTTAAAGGAAGACAGCTCAACCTACGAGCAGTACTTC.

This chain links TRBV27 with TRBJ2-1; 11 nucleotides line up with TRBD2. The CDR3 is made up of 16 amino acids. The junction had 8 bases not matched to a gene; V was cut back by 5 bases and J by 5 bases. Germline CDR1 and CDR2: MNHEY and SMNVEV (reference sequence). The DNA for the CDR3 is TGTGCCAGCAGTCCGCAGACTAGCGGGAAAGACAATGAGCAGTTCTTC. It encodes CASSPQTSGKDNEQFF.

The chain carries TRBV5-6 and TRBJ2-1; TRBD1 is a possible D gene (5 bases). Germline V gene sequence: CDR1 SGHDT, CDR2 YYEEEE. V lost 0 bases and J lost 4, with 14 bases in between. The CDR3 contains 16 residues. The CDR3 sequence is CASSLAWQGSYNEQFF. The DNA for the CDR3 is TGTGCCAGCAGCTTGGCCTGGCAGGGATCATACAATGAGCAGTTCTTC.

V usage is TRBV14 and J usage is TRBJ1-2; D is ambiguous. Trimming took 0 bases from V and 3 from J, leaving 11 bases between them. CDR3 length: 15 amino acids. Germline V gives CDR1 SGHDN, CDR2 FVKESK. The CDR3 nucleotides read TGTGCCAGCAGCCAAGATTGGGCACAGTACTATGGCTACACCTTC. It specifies CASSQDWAQYYGYTF. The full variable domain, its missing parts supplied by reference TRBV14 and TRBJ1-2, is EAGVTQFPSHSVIEKGQTVTLRCDPISGHDNLYWYRRVMGKEIKFLLHFVKESKQDESGMPNNRFLAERTGGTYSTLKVQPAELEDSGVYFCASSQDWAQYYGYTFGSGTRLTVV.

The CDR3 nucleotides read TGTGCCAGTAGCCTAATACAGGGGACTGGAAACACCATATATTTT. Translated: CASSLIQGTGNTIYF. The J gene is TRBJ1-3, the V gene TRBV19; 7 bases line up with TRBD1. This CDR3 is built from 15 residues. Unmatched junction bases numbered 7, after V lost 6 bases and J lost 2 bases. The V gene's germline CDR1 is LNHDA and CDR2 SQIVND (reference sequence).

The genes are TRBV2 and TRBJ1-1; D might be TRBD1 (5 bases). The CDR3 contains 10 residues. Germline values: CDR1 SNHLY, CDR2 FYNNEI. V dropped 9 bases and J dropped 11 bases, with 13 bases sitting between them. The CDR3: CASQGLGAFF. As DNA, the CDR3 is TGTGCCAGTCAGGGCCTCGGGGCTTTCTTT.

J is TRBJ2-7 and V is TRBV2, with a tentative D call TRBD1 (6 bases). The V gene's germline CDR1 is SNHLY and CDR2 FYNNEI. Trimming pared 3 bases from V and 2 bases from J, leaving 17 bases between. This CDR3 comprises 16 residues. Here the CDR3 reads CASSDEGTRRPYEQYF. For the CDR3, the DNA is TGTGCCAGCAGTGATGAGGGGACACGCCGGCCCTACGAGCAGTACTTC.

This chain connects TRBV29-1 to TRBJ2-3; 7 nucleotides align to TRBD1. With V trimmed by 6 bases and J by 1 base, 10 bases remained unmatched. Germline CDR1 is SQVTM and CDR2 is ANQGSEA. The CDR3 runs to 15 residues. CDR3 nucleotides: TGCAGCGTGGGCTGGACAGGACCCCGCACAGATACGCAGTATTTT. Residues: CSVGWTGPRTDTQYF.

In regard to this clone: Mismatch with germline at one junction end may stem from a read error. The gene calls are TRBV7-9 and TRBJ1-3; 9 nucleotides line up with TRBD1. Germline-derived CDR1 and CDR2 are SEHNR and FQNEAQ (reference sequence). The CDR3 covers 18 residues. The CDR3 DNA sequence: TGTGCCAGCAGCCTAGCCCCTTCACAGGGGGCATATGGAAACACCATATATTTT. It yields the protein CASSLAPSQGAYGNTIYF.

CDR3 sequence: CASSQESRDGGQYF. The CDR3 nucleotides read TGCGCCAGCAGCCAAGAATCCAGGGACGGGGGGCAGTACTTC. The chain employs TRBV4-1 and TRBJ2-7; TRBD2 might be the D (6 bases). The CDR3 is 14 amino acids. The V and J ends lost 0 bases and 9 bases respectively, with 15 bases between them. Germline-derived CDR1 and CDR2 are MGHRA and YSYEKL.

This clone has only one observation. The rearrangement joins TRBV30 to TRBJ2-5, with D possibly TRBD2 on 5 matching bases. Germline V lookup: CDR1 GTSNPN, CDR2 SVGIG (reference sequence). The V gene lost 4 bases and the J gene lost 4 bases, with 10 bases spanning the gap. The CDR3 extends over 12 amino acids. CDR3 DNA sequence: TGTGCCTGGATGGGAAGCGGAGAGACCCAGTACTTC. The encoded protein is CAWMGSGETQYF.

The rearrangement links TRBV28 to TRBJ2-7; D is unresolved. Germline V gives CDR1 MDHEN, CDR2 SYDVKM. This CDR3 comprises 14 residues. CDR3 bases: TGTACCTTGGAGCAGCTTCCCAGCTCCTACGAGCAGTACGTC. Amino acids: CTLEQLPSSYEQYV.

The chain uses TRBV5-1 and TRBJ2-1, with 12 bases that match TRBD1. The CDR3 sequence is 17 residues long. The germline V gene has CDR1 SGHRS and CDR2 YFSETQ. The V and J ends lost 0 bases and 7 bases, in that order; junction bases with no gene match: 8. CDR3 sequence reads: CASSLVEWDRGRNEQFF. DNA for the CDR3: TGCGCCAGCAGCTTGGTAGAGTGGGACAGGGGGCGGAATGAGCAGTTCTTC. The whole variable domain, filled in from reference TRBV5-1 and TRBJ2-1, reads KAGVTQTPRYLIKTRGQQVTLSCSPISGHRSVSWYQQTPGQGLQFLFEYFSETQRNKGNFPGRFSGRQFSNSRSEMNVSTLELGDSALYLCASSLVEWDRGRNEQFFGPGTRLTVL.

In nucleotides, the CDR3 is TGTGCCAGCAGCTTAGCGGGAGTGTCCTACAATGAGCAGTTCTTC. Amino acid sequence: CASSLAGVSYNEQFF. This chain joins TRBV7-2 and TRBJ2-1, with D maybe TRBD2 (5 bases). Trimming removed 0 bases at V and 1 base at J, with 7 bases between. This CDR3 is built from 15 residues. Per germline, CDR1 SGHTA and CDR2 FQGNSA.

This CDR3 reads CASSTQEGGEQFF. The CDR3 nucleotides read TGTGCCAGTAGTACCCAAGAGGGCGGTGAGCAGTTCTTC. The rearrangement uses TRBV19 and TRBJ2-1; a possible D gene is TRBD2 (5 bases). The V end was cut by 4 bases, the J end by 9 bases, with 13 bases between. The CDR3 is 13 residues long. The germline V gene encodes CDR1 LNHDA and CDR2 SQIVND (reference sequence).